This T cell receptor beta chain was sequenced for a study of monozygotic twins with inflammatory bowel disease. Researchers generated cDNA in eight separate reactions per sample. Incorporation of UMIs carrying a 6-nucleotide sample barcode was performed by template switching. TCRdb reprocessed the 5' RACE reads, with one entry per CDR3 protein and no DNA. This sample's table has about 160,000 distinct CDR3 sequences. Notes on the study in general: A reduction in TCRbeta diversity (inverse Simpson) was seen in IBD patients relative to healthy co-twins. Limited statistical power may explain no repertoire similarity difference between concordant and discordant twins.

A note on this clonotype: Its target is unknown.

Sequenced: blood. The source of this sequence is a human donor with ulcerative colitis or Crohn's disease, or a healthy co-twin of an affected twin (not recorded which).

CDR3 sequence reads: CASSLFGLDRDTQYF. This chain uses TRBV5-1 with TRBJ2-3; the TCRdb D gene call, TRBD2, has no DNA to confirm it. Germline V gene sequence: CDR1 SGHRS, CDR2 YFSETQ. CDR3 length: 15 residues. Together with reference TRBV5-1 and TRBJ2-3, the CDR3 gives the full variable domain: KAGVTQTPRYLIKTRGQQVTLSCSPISGHRSVSWYQQTPGQGLQFLFEYFSETQRNKGNFPGRFSGRQFSNSRSEMNVSTLELGDSALYLCASSLFGLDRDTQYFGPGTRLTVL.